The 23 T cell receptor beta chains reported below all come from one sample, sequenced in a study of tumor-infiltrating lymphocytes in primary liver carcinoma (dated by TCRdb to about 2017). The instrument given in TCRdb is Illumina HiSeq 2500. Starting from roughly 500 ng total RNA, TCRbeta-specific cDNA was produced by reverse transcription with a constant-region primer and ProtoScript II reverse transcriptase. Three nested multiplex PCR rounds, following a slightly modified ARM-PCR procedure, were used to build the TCRbeta libraries. Each of the first two PCR rounds ran for about 10 cycles and used multiplex TRBV1-TRBV30 forward primers together with a Cbeta reverse primer. The public sequencing data were trimmed at Q25 with fastp and processed into clonotypes with MiXCR by TCRdb, which kept only in-frame beta chains. Entries are consolidated by CDR3 protein sequence, retaining the most common genes and DNA. This sample comprises roughly 30,000 distinct CDR3 sequences, 71% of them detected only once. The biggest ten clones account for around a third of the sample.

Total RNA and DNA were co-extracted without cell sorting from around 20-30 mg of bulk tissue using the AllPrep DNA/RNA mini kit. Sequenced material: liver tumor tissue from sampling region 3. This specimen's cell subset or site label, interpreted: tumor region T3, left-lateral pole. These receptors were collected from a woman in her twenties or thirties with primary liver carcinoma and hepatitis B virus infection.

On this clonotype itself: This could be a read error, since a much larger clone is one nucleotide away. The rearrangement uses TRBV6-5 and TRBJ2-7; D is unresolved. The germline V and J ends were trimmed by 5 bases and 6 bases, with 11 bases remaining between them. The CDR3 consists of 12 residues. CDR1 MNHEY and CDR2 SVGAGI come from the germline V gene. This CDR3 is CASSGPEGEQYF. CDR3 coding DNA: TGTGCCAGCAGTGGTCCAGAAGGCGAGCAGTACTTC.

As to this clonotype: At one end, the junction sequence differs from germline, possibly due to a read error. V is TRBV11-2 and J is TRBJ2-5, with TRBD1 matching over 9 bases. CDR1 SGHAT and CDR2 FQNNGV come from the germline V gene. This CDR3 spans 16 amino acids. For the CDR3, the DNA is TGCGTCAGCAGCACAAGAACAGGGGGCGCGAAAGAGACCAAGTACTTC. Translated: CVSSTRTGGAKETKYF.

About this clonotype: At one end the junction does not follow the germline gene, possibly because of a read error. V and J are TRBV11-2 and TRBJ2-3; D might be TRBD2 (5 bases). The germline V gene encodes CDR1 SGHAT and CDR2 FQNNGV. The CDR3 has 17 residues. The CDR3 bases are TGTACCAGCGGCCATCGAGGGAGCGAGAGCCTCACAGATACGCAGTATTTT. It specifies CTSGHRGSESLTDTQYF. Complete variable domain (other parts from reference TRBV11-2 and TRBJ2-3): EAGVAQSPRYKIIEKRQSVAFWCNPISGHATLYWYQQILGQGPKLLIQFQNNGVVDDSQLPKDRFSAERLKGVDSTLKIQPAKLEDSAVYLCTSGHRGSESLTDTQYFGPGTRLTVL.

This clonotype was counted a single time. The CDR3 does not close with the conserved phenylalanine or tryptophan, likely indicating a read error. V gene TRBV11-2 combines with J gene TRBJ2-3; 7 nucleotides align to TRBD1. Per the germline V gene, CDR1 is SGHAT and CDR2 is FQNNGV. The CDR3 is 16 residues long. The V and J ends lost 8 bases and 5 bases, in that order; junction bases with no gene match: 16. The CDR3 loop reads CASCRTRQGRGDTQYL. In DNA, the CDR3 is TGTGCCAGCTGCCGGACACGACAGGGAAGGGGAGATACGCAGTATCTT.

Concerning this clonotype: As the CDR3 is not closed by the conserved phenylalanine or tryptophan, this likely results from a read error. The chain uses TRBV10-3 and TRBJ2-5; D is undetermined. The V gene's germline CDR1 is ENHRY and CDR2 SYGVKD. The ends were cut back, 2 bases at V and 2 bases at J, with 12 bases in the middle. The CDR3 totals 15 residues. CDR3 loop: CAISEPATRQETQYI. CDR3 in DNA: TGTGCCATCAGTGAGCCGGCTACCAGACAAGAGACCCAGTACATT.

On this clonotype itself: At one end the junction does not follow the germline gene, possibly because of a read error. V gene TRBV10-2 combines with J gene TRBJ2-1, with D possibly being TRBD2 (5 bases). Germline V gene sequence: CDR1 WSHSY, CDR2 SAAADI. CDR3 length: 14 amino acids. CDR3 nucleotides: TGTGCCAGCAAGCGGAGAGATGGTTACAATGAGCAGTTCTTC. Translated, it gives CASKRRDGYNEQFF.

Regarding this clonotype: A junction boundary mismatches the germline segment, possibly from a read error. The chain couples TRBV5-4 to TRBJ2-3; D possibly corresponds to TRBD1 (5 bases). CDR3 size: 17 residues. CDR1 is SGHNT and CDR2 is YYREEE in the germline V gene (reference sequence). The CDR3 spells CASSVDGHPPLSDTRYF. The CDR3 region has the DNA TGTGCCAGCAGCGTAGACGGACACCCTCCACTCTCAGATACGCGGTATTTT.

For this clonotype: Because it lacks the conserved phenylalanine or tryptophan at the end, this CDR3 is likely a read error. The V call is TRBV11-3, the J call TRBJ2-7; 7 nucleotides match TRBD2. This CDR3 comprises 17 residues. Germline loops: CDR1 SGHNT, CDR2 YENEEA. The trim removed 5 bases at V and 2 bases at J, leaving 15 bases unmatched. The CDR3 loop reads CASSPDRAGLGTYEQYL. In DNA, the CDR3 is TGTGCCAGCAGCCCGGACCGAGCGGGATTAGGTACCTACGAGCAGTACCTC.

By share, this clonotype ranks as medium-sized. The chain couples TRBV10-3 to TRBJ2-5, with D possibly being TRBD1 (6 bases). This CDR3 has 13 residues. From germline, CDR1 is ENHRY and CDR2 SYGVKD. Between the trimmed V and J ends, which lost 4 bases and 5 bases, there was a span of 11 bases. CDR3 coding DNA: TGTGCCATCAGTGGGACAACAGGGGAGACCCAGTACTTC. Protein: CAISGTTGETQYF.

A word on this clonotype: A read error is possible here, since a much larger clone lies one base away. J is TRBJ2-1 and V is TRBV11-2, with D perhaps being TRBD1 or TRBD2 (5 bases each). V lost 5 bases, J lost 7 bases, and 15 bases lay in between. The CDR3 covers 14 residues. From germline, CDR1 is SGHAT and CDR2 FQNNGV. This chain's CDR3 is CASSLWGTWNEQFF. The DNA for the CDR3 is TGTGCCAGCAGCCTCTGGGGGACGTGGAATGAGCAGTTCTTC.

A note on this clonotype: A much larger clone sits a single nucleotide away, making a read error possible. The chain carries TRBV7-3 and TRBJ2-2; TRBD2 is a possible D gene (5 bases). CDR1 and CDR2 (germline): SGHTA, FQGTGA. CDR3 size: 13 residues. The CDR3 DNA sequence: TGTGCCAGCAGCCCAAGGTTCACCGGGGAGCTGTCTTTT. Its protein is CASSPRFTGELSF.

To note about this clonotype: The junction does not match germline at one end; this may be a read error. The chain recombines TRBV12-3 or TRBV12-4 with TRBJ2-7; the match to TRBD1 covers 10 bases. The CDR3 covers 13 residues. CDR3 amino acids: CANSSSGDRGQYF. CDR3 in DNA: TGTGCCAACAGTTCGTCAGGGGACAGGGGGCAGTACTTC.

This clonotype is medium-sized. The chain combines TRBV4-3 with TRBJ1-2, with D maybe TRBD1 (5 bases). This CDR3 contains 14 residues. The germline V and J ends were trimmed by 4 bases and 8 bases, with 17 bases remaining between them. From germline, CDR1 is LGHNA and CDR2 YSLEER. The CDR3: CASSLGSPRDGYTF. The CDR3 nucleotides read TGCGCCAGCAGCCTGGGTTCTCCTAGGGACGGCTACACCTTC.

This chain uses TRBV30 with TRBJ2-1; 10 bases are shared with TRBD2. Germline assignment: CDR1 GTSNPN and CDR2 SVGIG (reference sequence). CDR3 length: 14 amino acids. CDR3 sequence: CGWSVVLAGDEQFF. The CDR3, as DNA: TGTGGATGGAGTGTGGTTCTAGCGGGAGATGAGCAGTTCTTC.

In regard to this clonotype: At one end the junction does not follow the germline gene, possibly because of a read error. The CDR3 nucleotides read TGTGCCAGCAATCCAGGGACTGAAGCCTCCTTT. Amino acids: CASNPGTEASF. The rearrangement uses TRBV11-2 and TRBJ1-1, with D tentatively TRBD1 (5 bases). This CDR3 has 11 amino acids. Per the germline V gene, CDR1 is SGHAT and CDR2 is FQNNGV.

This clonotype was counted once. One junction end does not reproduce the germline sequence, and a read error may be involved. The V and J genes are TRBV6-5 and TRBJ2-2; tentatively, D is TRBD1 (6 bases). This CDR3 is 15 amino acids long. Germline assignment: CDR1 MNHEY and CDR2 SVGAGI. The CDR3 is CASSPRTGFTEELFF. The CDR3 coding sequence is TGTGCCAGCAGTCCGCGAACAGGGTTCACCGAGGAGCTGTTCTTT.

Notes on this clonotype: Germline is not matched at one junction end, which may reflect a read error. The chain couples TRBV12-3 or TRBV12-4 to TRBJ2-2, with D perhaps matching TRBD2 (6 bases). The CDR3 loop spans 13 amino acids. The CDR3 spells CASSLEMGGELLF. CDR3 DNA: TGTGCCAGCAGTTTAGAGATGGGCGGGGAGCTGCTATTT.

CDR3 amino acids: CASSRFVTGTGWNTEAFF. The CDR3 DNA is TGTGCCAGCAGCCGGTTCGTTACCGGGACAGGATGGAACACTGAAGCTTTCTTT. The chain recombines TRBV7-2 with TRBJ1-1; 8 nucleotides align to TRBD1. Germline V gives CDR1 SGHTA, CDR2 FQGNSA. The CDR3 spans 18 residues. With 5 bases clipped from V and 1 base from J, the junction kept 15 bases outside the gene matches.

The chain carries TRBV6-5 and TRBJ2-1; D tentatively fits TRBD1 or TRBD2 (5 bases each). There are 13 residues in the CDR3. The germline gives CDR1 MNHEY, CDR2 SVGAGI. V lost 8 bases and J 15 bases, leaving 23 bases between the germline ends. The CDR3 coding sequence is TGTGCCAGCTGTTCGGGAACCGGGACCCCGTTGTTCTTC. Translated: CASCSGTGTPLFF.

A remark on this clonotype: A much larger clone differs from this one at a single base, so this may be a read error. The rearrangement uses TRBV7-2 and TRBJ1-5, with 7 bases that match TRBD1. This CDR3 contains 15 residues. Germline V lookup: CDR1 SGHTA, CDR2 FQGNSA. DNA of the CDR3: TGTGCCTGCAGCTTAGGGGGCATCCGGCATCAGCCCCAGCATTTT. Protein product: CACSLGGIRHQPQHF.

Comments on this clonotype: A junction boundary mismatches the germline segment, possibly from a read error. V usage is TRBV4-1 and J usage is TRBJ2-7; D remains unclear. The CDR3 loop spans 14 amino acids. Germline V gives CDR1 MGHRA, CDR2 YSYEKL. The CDR3 protein is CASSLKPHGGEQYF. In DNA form, the CDR3 reads TGCGCCAGCAGCCTCAAGCCACACGGTGGCGAGCAGTATTTC.

The rearrangement links TRBV5-6 to TRBJ1-1; a weak D match, TRBD1 (5 bases). The CDR3 runs 13 residues. The germline V and J ends were trimmed by 2 bases and 10 bases, with 15 bases remaining between them. Germline V gives CDR1 SGHDT, CDR2 YYEEEE. CDR3 residues: CASSFWGLRGAFF. CDR3 DNA sequence: TGTGCCAGCAGCTTTTGGGGCCTTAGGGGAGCTTTCTTT.

This rearrangement joins TRBV6-5 to TRBJ2-7; D might be TRBD1 (5 bases). CDR1 is MNHEY and CDR2 is SVGAGI in the germline V gene. The CDR3 runs 15 residues. V was shortened by 3 bases and J by 1 base, with 13 bases between the two germline ends. CDR3 protein: CASSYKDNSSYEQYF. The DNA for the CDR3 is TGTGCCAGCAGTTATAAGGACAACAGTTCCTACGAGCAGTACTTC.